This T cell receptor (beta chain) comes out of a study of cytomegalovirus exposure and HLA in healthy donors. Broader study findings: Per published reports, the classifier diagnosed cytomegalovirus status with high specificity and sensitivity.

On this clone: The antigen remains undetermined.

Germline values: CDR1 SNHLY, CDR2 FYNNEI. V trimming: 8 bases; J trimming: 5 bases; junction bases outside the gene matches: 4. This CDR3 spans 12 amino acids. The protocol was immunoSEQ multiplex PCR, while the TCRdb copy is restricted to in-frame clones and leaves out a portion. The table lists 220,000 or so clones, roughly 83% of them singletons. V usage is TRBV2 and J usage is TRBJ1-1, with 8 bases aligning to TRBD1. Material for sequencing was PBMCs. This receptor was taken from a woman under 30 in good health and CMV-seronegative. The DNA of the CDR3 is TGTGCCAGCGGCAGGGGGCTGACTGAAGCTTTCTTT. It yields the protein CASGRGLTEAFF.